The 19 T cell receptor beta chains reported below all come from one sample, sequenced in a study of siplizumab effects on memory and regulatory T cells. The method was immunoSEQ multiplex PCR; TCRdb's version includes in-frame clones alone and lacks a portion of them. The data show around 100,000 clones, 75% to 95% seen once. The sample comprised CD4+ T cells sorted from blood. The receptors were gathered from a human donor in good health.

CDR3 sequence: CASSVGGFGAYNEQFF. CDR3 sequence (DNA): TGTGCCAGCAGTGTCGGGGGATTTGGAGCCTACAATGAGCAGTTCTTC. The chain carries TRBV6-1 and TRBJ2-1; weak D call: TRBD2 (6 bases). Per the germline V gene, CDR1 is MNHNS and CDR2 is SASEGT. V was trimmed by 4 bases and J by 2 bases, leaving 15 bases between them. CDR3 size: 16 residues.

This clone was detected only once. The rearrangement uses TRBV18 and TRBJ2-5; 7 bases fit TRBD1. CDR1 KGHSH and CDR2 LQKENI come from the germline V gene. The CDR3 spans 15 residues. Trimming at V came to 3 bases and at J to 2 bases, leaving 6 bases not matched to a gene. CDR3 amino acids: CASSPFRTGQETQYF. DNA for the CDR3: TGTGCCAGCTCACCCTTCCGGACAGGTCAAGAGACCCAGTACTTC.

The chain employs TRBV10-3 and TRBJ1-5; D ambiguous. Trimming shortened V by 0 bases and J by 2 bases, and 8 bases separated the two germline ends. Germline V CDR1 and CDR2: ENHRY, SYGVKD. The CDR3 is made up of 15 amino acids. The CDR3 sequence is CAISESGLGNQPQHF. DNA for the CDR3: TGTGCCATCAGTGAGTCAGGGCTTGGCAATCAGCCCCAGCATTTT.

The J gene is TRBJ2-1, the V gene TRBV5-1; the match to TRBD2 covers 10 bases. After removal of 0 bases from V and 3 bases from J, the junction contained 9 bases not matched to a gene. Germline-derived CDR1 and CDR2 are SGHRS and YFSETQ. The CDR3 covers 18 residues. The DNA for the CDR3 is TGCGCCAGCAGCTTGGATCTAGCGGGGGCCCTACACTACAATGAGCAGTTCTTC. This sequence encodes CASSLDLAGALHYNEQFF.

J is TRBJ2-1 and V is TRBV12-5; 9 bases align to TRBD1. There are 16 residues in the CDR3. With V trimmed by 6 bases and J by 3 bases, 9 bases remained unmatched. Germline CDR1 and CDR2: LGHNT and FRNRAP. The DNA for the CDR3 is TGTGCTAGTGGCTTCCTACCGGGACAGGGCTACAATGAGCAGTTCTTC. Translated, it gives CASGFLPGQGYNEQFF.

V and J are TRBV7-2 and TRBJ2-3, with D possibly matching TRBD2 (5 bases). Trimming cost V 2 bases and J 0 bases, with 15 bases left between them. The CDR3 contains 17 residues. CDR1 is SGHTA and CDR2 is FQGNSA in the germline V gene. The CDR3 nucleotides read TGTGCCAGCAGCTTAAGCCCGGCGGGTACTAGCACAGATACGCAGTATTTT. As protein: CASSLSPAGTSTDTQYF.

This sequence joins TRBV6-4 and TRBJ2-5; 7 nucleotides line up with TRBD2. The CDR3 is 14 residues long. CDR1 and CDR2 from the germline V gene are MRHNA and SNTAGT. After removal of 7 bases from V and 2 bases from J, the junction contained 7 bases not matched to a gene. Here the CDR3 reads CASKSGGQQETQYF. In DNA, the CDR3 is TGTGCCAGCAAATCGGGGGGTCAACAAGAGACCCAGTACTTC.

The chain uses TRBV4-1 and TRBJ1-6; 10 bases line up with TRBD1. This CDR3 contains 21 residues. Per the germline V gene, CDR1 is MGHRA and CDR2 is YSYEKL. The J segment lost 6 bases and the V segment lost 0 bases, leaving 17 bases of the junction unmatched. The CDR3 nucleotides are TGCGCCAGCAGCCAAGATTTTATAGGGACAGGGGCCCTCGGAGGTAATTCACCCCTCCACTTT. The encoded protein is CASSQDFIGTGALGGNSPLHF.

The chain employs TRBV2 and TRBJ2-3; D is unresolved. CDR3 length equals 15 residues. Germline V CDR1 and CDR2: SNHLY, FYNNEI. Trimming took 1 base from V and 0 from J, leaving 8 bases between them. CDR3 coding DNA: TGTGCCAGCAGTGAAGAAAGTATCAGCACAGATACGCAGTATTTT. The encoded protein is CASSEESISTDTQYF.

The rearrangement links TRBV5-5 to TRBJ2-1; 8 bases match TRBD2. The CDR3 contains 14 residues. The V gene's germline CDR1 is SGHKS and CDR2 YYEKEE (reference sequence). J was trimmed by 7 bases and V by 0 bases; bases with no gene match: 3. The CDR3 loop reads CASSLGLATNEQFF. The CDR3 DNA is TGTGCCAGCAGCTTGGGACTAGCGACGAATGAGCAGTTCTTC.

V is TRBV30 and J is TRBJ2-7; 8 positions agree with TRBD2. The V and J ends lost 5 bases and 7 bases, in that order; junction bases with no gene match: 13. Germline CDR1 GTSNPN, CDR2 SVGIG (reference sequence). The CDR3 covers 14 residues. The CDR3 is CAWDRGGRLGEQYF. The CDR3 coding sequence is TGTGCCTGGGATCGCGGGGGGCGCCTCGGGGAGCAGTACTTC.

This clone was observed a single time. The rearrangement joins TRBV6-5 to TRBJ1-4, with TRBD1 matching over 9 bases. V was pared by 6 bases and J by 4 bases, with 6 bases of the junction left unmatched. Germline V lookup: CDR1 MNHEY, CDR2 SVGAGI. The CDR3 covers 15 residues. In DNA form, the CDR3 reads TGTGCCAGCAGGGACGAGGACAGGGGTAATGAAAAACTGTTTTTT. It is translated as CASRDEDRGNEKLFF.

The CDR3 DNA is TGTGCCAGCAGCTTAAATGTATTATACCAAGAGACCCAGTACTTC. Its protein is CASSLNVLYQETQYF. This chain links TRBV7-9 with TRBJ2-5; D is uncertain. This CDR3 has 15 residues. V lost 2 bases to trimming and J lost 0 bases, with 10 bases between them. CDR1 and CDR2 (germline): SEHNR, FQNEAQ (reference sequence).

V and J are TRBV6-4 and TRBJ2-5; 7 bases line up with TRBD2. The CDR3 consists of 15 residues. From germline, CDR1 is MRHNA and CDR2 SNTAGT. The V segment lost 11 bases and the J segment 1 base; nucleotides outside the gene matches: 13. Written as DNA, the CDR3 is TGTGCCCGTCCCCTCTCGCGGGGGATCCAAGAGACCCAGTACTTC. Translation gives CARPLSRGIQETQYF.

This chain connects TRBV7-2 to TRBJ2-2; 9 bases agree with TRBD1. From germline, CDR1 is SGHTA and CDR2 FQGNSA. The J segment lost 6 bases and the V segment lost 5 bases, leaving 10 bases of the junction unmatched. The CDR3 is made up of 16 amino acids. The CDR3, as DNA: TGTGCCAGCAGCGGCACAGGGGGCGTGGGGTCCGGGGAGCTGTTTTTT. This encodes CASSGTGGVGSGELFF. Complete variable domain (other parts from reference TRBV7-2 and TRBJ2-2): GAGVSQSPSNKVTEKGKDVELRCDPISGHTALYWYRQSLGQGLEFLIYFQGNSAPDKSGLPSDRFSAERTGGSVSTLTIQRTQQEDSAVYLCASSGTGGVGSGELFFGEGSRLTVL.

This CDR3 is CASSLAGGTDTQYF. CDR3 DNA sequence: TGTGCCAGCAGCTTAGCAGGGGGCACAGATACGCAGTATTTT. The chain is built from TRBV7-3 and TRBJ2-3; D may be TRBD1 (6 bases). V was trimmed by 2 bases and J by 1 base, leaving 7 bases between them. The CDR3 loop spans 14 amino acids. CDR1 and CDR2 from the germline V gene are SGHTA and FQGTGA.

This CDR3 is CASRPGQGARYSPLHF. CDR3 nucleotides: TGTGCCAGCCGGCCGGGACAGGGGGCCCGATATTCACCCCTCCACTTT. The V gene is TRBV18, the J gene TRBJ1-6; 12 bases are shared with TRBD1. The CDR3 spans 16 residues. Germline CDR1 KGHSH, CDR2 LQKENI. After removal of 8 bases from V and 8 bases from J, the junction contained 10 bases not matched to a gene.

V is TRBV29-1 and J is TRBJ1-2, with D possibly TRBD1 on 6 matching bases. Germline V gives CDR1 SQVTM, CDR2 ANQGSEA. Trimming took off 6 bases at V and 6 bases at J, with 17 bases between the two ends. The CDR3 covers 13 residues. The CDR3 sequence is CSVDTTGIHGYTF. CDR3 sequence (DNA): TGCAGCGTCGACACAACAGGGATTCATGGCTACACCTTC. The entire variable domain, with the rest obtained from reference TRBV29-1 and TRBJ1-2, is as follows: SAVISQKPSRDICQRGTSLTIQCQVDSQVTMMFWYRQQPGQSLTLIATANQGSEATYESGFVIDKFPISRPNLTFSTLTVSNMSPEDSSIYLCSVDTTGIHGYTFGSGTRLTVV.

This clone appeared once. The chain uses TRBV5-5 and TRBJ2-5; 12 nucleotides align to TRBD1. Per germline, CDR1 SGHKS and CDR2 YYEKEE (reference sequence). The CDR3 length is 18 residues. V lost 3 bases and J lost 2; bases outside the gene matches: 11. As DNA, the CDR3 is TGTGCCAGCAGCTCCTCCCCGGGACAGGGGGCAAAACAAGAGACCCAGTACTTC. It translates to CASSSSPGQGAKQETQYF. The full variable domain, completed using reference TRBV5-5 and TRBJ2-5, is DAGVTQSPTHLIKTRGQQVTLRCSPISGHKSVSWYQQVLGQGPQFIFQYYEKEERGRGNFPDRFSARQFPNYSSELNVNALLLGDSALYLCASSSSPGQGAKQETQYFGPGTRLLVL.